The 21 T cell receptor beta chains in this list originate from one sample, sequenced in a study of cytomegalovirus exposure and HLA in healthy donors. The primer mix had 60 Vbeta and 13 Jbeta primers. Measured with immunoSEQ multiplex PCR; TCRdb has only the in-frame clones, and not every one. The sample has more than 95,000 clones; roughly 80% are singletons. The sequencing input was PBMCs. These receptors were obtained from a man aged 30 to 45 in good health and CMV-seropositive.

J is TRBJ2-5 and V is TRBV15, with D uncertain. The DNA matches TRBJ2-7 better at its end, which makes the J call doubtful. Germline loops: CDR1 LNHNV, CDR2 YYDKDF (reference sequence). This CDR3 region has 16 residues. CDR3 protein: CATSSEVTGSLNEQYF. CDR3 DNA sequence: TGTGCCACCAGCAGTGAGGTGACCGGGTCCCTGAACGAGCAGTACTTC.

This clone appeared a single time. The chain couples TRBV19 to TRBJ1-1; D remains ambiguous. CDR3 size: 14 residues. V gave up 3 bases and J gave up 4 bases, with 12 bases separating them. Germline values: CDR1 LNHDA, CDR2 SQIVND (reference sequence). The CDR3 loop is CASSIGLLATEAFF. The CDR3, as DNA: TGTGCCAGTAGTATCGGTCTGCTAGCCACTGAAGCTTTCTTT.

This clone was detected only a few times. The same CDR3 can be traced to other DNA sequences in this sample. The chain employs TRBV5-1 and TRBJ1-4; D unresolved. The germline gives CDR1 SGHRS, CDR2 YFSETQ. This CDR3 region has 13 residues. V gave up 0 bases and J gave up 6 bases, with 6 bases separating them. As DNA, the CDR3 is TGCGCCAGCAGCTTGGGAACGGATGAAAAACTGTTTTTT. Residues: CASSLGTDEKLFF. Based on the CDR3 plus reference TRBV5-1 and TRBJ1-4, the full variable domain is KAGVTQTPRYLIKTRGQQVTLSCSPISGHRSVSWYQQTPGQGLQFLFEYFSETQRNKGNFPGRFSGRQFSNSRSEMNVSTLELGDSALYLCASSLGTDEKLFFGSGTQLSVL.

The genes are TRBV7-2 and TRBJ2-5; TRBD1 matches 10 bases. The ends lost 4 bases at V and 4 bases at J; junction bases unmatched: 0. The CDR3 has 13 amino acids. Germline CDR1 reads SGHTA; CDR2 reads FQGNSA. CDR3 sequence reads: CASSWDRGETQYF. In DNA, the CDR3 is TGTGCCAGCAGCTGGGACAGGGGAGAGACCCAGTACTTC.

The chain has TRBV14 and TRBJ2-6, with TRBD1 as a possible D gene (6 bases). With 3 bases removed from V and 2 bases from J, the gap between germline ends came to 11 bases. The CDR3 contains 16 residues. Germline CDR1 is SGHDN and CDR2 is FVKESK. The CDR3 region is CASSQMQGTGANVLTF. As DNA, the CDR3 is TGTGCCAGCAGCCAGATGCAGGGGACTGGGGCCAACGTCCTGACTTTC.

The chain links TRBV5-1 to TRBJ1-1, with 11 bases that match TRBD1. V was clipped by 5 bases and J by 1 base; unmatched bases: 1. The CDR3 covers 14 residues. CDR1 and CDR2 (germline): SGHRS, YFSETQ. The CDR3 nucleotides are TGCGCCAGCAGTGGACAGGGGGCGAACACTGAAGCTTTCTTT. Its translation: CASSGQGANTEAFF.

The rearrangement links TRBV6-6 to TRBJ1-5; possibly TRBD1 for D (5 bases). The CDR3 contains 15 residues. The germline V and J ends were trimmed by 2 bases and 1 base, with 9 bases remaining between them. The germline V gene has CDR1 MNHNY and CDR2 SVGAGI (reference sequence). CDR3 in amino acids: CASSYGRASNQPQHF. The CDR3 nucleotides are TGTGCCAGCAGTTACGGCAGGGCGAGCAATCAGCCCCAGCATTTT.

The rearrangement joins TRBV30 to TRBJ2-5; D might be TRBD1 (6 bases). The DNA end favors TRBJ2-7, so the J call may be wrong. Germline V lookup: CDR1 GTSNPN, CDR2 SVGIG (reference sequence). CDR3 length: 15 amino acids. CDR3 DNA: TGTGCCTGGAGGACTCAAACAGGGTTCTCCTACGAGCAGTACTTC. This translates into CAWRTQTGFSYEQYF.

This CDR3 reads CASSVGGTGRQPQHF. As DNA, the CDR3 is TGTGCCAGCAGCGTTGGGGGGACGGGTCGACAGCCCCAGCATTTT. This chain connects TRBV7-9 to TRBJ1-5, with a possible D match to TRBD1 (5 bases). This CDR3 region has 15 residues. V was shortened by 5 bases and J by 7 bases, with 18 bases between the two germline ends. Germline lookup yields CDR1 SEHNR and CDR2 FQNEAQ (reference sequence).

The J gene is TRBJ2-5, the V gene TRBV7-3, with 9 bases matching TRBD1. The CDR3 consists of 15 residues. The germline V gene has CDR1 SGHTA and CDR2 FQGTGA. The J segment lost 3 bases and the V segment lost 5 bases, leaving 7 bases of the junction unmatched. CDR3 sequence: CASSQGQGGEETQYF. The CDR3 coding sequence is TGTGCCAGCAGCCAGGGACAGGGTGGAGAAGAGACCCAGTACTTC.

J is TRBJ2-5 and V is TRBV7-8, with D possibly being TRBD2 (5 bases). The CDR3 consists of 15 residues. The V gene's germline CDR1 is SGHVS and CDR2 FQNEAQ. Trimming shortened V by 6 bases and J by 4 bases, and 18 bases separated the two germline ends. The CDR3 is CASRPASSSTETQYF. Written as DNA, the CDR3 is TGTGCCAGCAGGCCGGCCTCTAGCTCCACAGAGACCCAGTACTTC. Using reference TRBV7-8 and TRBJ2-5 for the parts outside the CDR3, the full variable domain is GAGVSQSPRYKVAKRGQDVALRCDPISGHVSLFWYQQALGQGPEFLTYFQNEAQLDKSGLPSDRFFAERPEGSVSTLKIQRTQQEDSAVYLCASRPASSSTETQYFGPGTRLLVL.

The rearrangement uses TRBV5-8 and TRBJ1-3; D is undetermined. V shed 1 base and J shed 2 bases, with 7 bases lying between them. The CDR3 has 14 amino acids. Germline V gene data show CDR1 as SGHTS and CDR2 as YDEGEE. The DNA of the CDR3 is TGTGCCAGCAGCTTGAGGAGGGCTGGAAACACCATATATTTT. This encodes CASSLRRAGNTIYF.

The V call is TRBV9, the J call TRBJ2-5; 12 nucleotides align to TRBD2. The CDR3 totals 16 residues. Looked up from germline, CDR1 is SGDLS and CDR2 is YYNGEE. V dropped 0 bases and J dropped 4; count of bases not matched to a gene: 4. The CDR3 nucleotides are TGTGCCAGCAGCGTAGCTAGCGGGGGGGCCAGAGAGACCCAGTACTTC. This codes for CASSVASGGARETQYF.

This clone came up a few times. The J gene is TRBJ2-7, the V gene TRBV9; TRBD2 agrees at 7 bases. The V gene's germline CDR1 is SGDLS and CDR2 YYNGEE. V was clipped by 4 bases and J by 7 bases; unmatched bases: 11. CDR3 length: 14 amino acids. DNA of the CDR3: TGTGCCAGCAGCCTCCCGAGCACGGGAGGTGAGCAGTACTTC. Amino acid sequence: CASSLPSTGGEQYF.

Judged by abundance, this clone is medium-sized (0.01 to 0.1%). The chain employs TRBV6-5 and TRBJ2-5; tentative D call: TRBD2 (5 bases). The V gene's germline CDR1 is MNHEY and CDR2 SVGAGI. V lost 2 bases, J lost 2 bases, and 15 bases lay in between. The CDR3 consists of 16 residues. In nucleotides, the CDR3 is TGTGCCAGCAGTTACGATGCCAGGACGGGACAAGAGACCCAGTACTTC. Protein sequence: CASSYDARTGQETQYF.

This chain links TRBV5-1 with TRBJ1-1; D not resolved. This CDR3 spans 13 amino acids. CDR1 SGHRS and CDR2 YFSETQ come from the germline V gene. The germline V and J ends were trimmed by 7 bases and 1 base, with 11 bases remaining between them. The CDR3 is CASGSGENTEAFF. CDR3 nucleotide sequence: TGCGCCAGCGGTTCCGGGGAGAACACTGAAGCTTTCTTT.

This clone was counted once. V and J are TRBV28 and TRBJ1-3; a possible D gene is TRBD1 (6 bases). The V gene lost 6 bases and the J gene lost 6 bases, with 27 bases spanning the gap. The germline V gene encodes CDR1 MDHEN and CDR2 SYDVKM. This CDR3 has 18 amino acids. CDR3 DNA sequence: TGTGCCAGCAGCGGGACCGGACAAGGGCAGGGGAAGAAAAACACCATATATTTT. Its protein product is CASSGTGQGQGKKNTIYF. Looking up the rest from reference TRBV28 and TRBJ1-3 gives the full variable domain: DVKVTQSSRYLVKRTGEKVFLECVQDMDHENMFWYRQDPGLGLRLIYFSYDVKMKEKGDIPEGYSVSREKKERFSLILESASTNQTSMYLCASSGTGQGQGKKNTIYFGEGSWLTVV.

The chain couples TRBV6-4 to TRBJ2-1, with 8 bases that match TRBD2. Germline CDR1 is MRHNA and CDR2 is SNTAGT. The CDR3 has 18 residues. The V and J ends lost 5 bases and 0 bases, in that order; junction bases with no gene match: 12. In DNA, the CDR3 is TGTGCCAGCAGTTCAAAGGGCGGGACTAGGGACTCCTACAATGAGCAGTTCTTC. Encoded protein: CASSSKGGTRDSYNEQFF.

This sequence joins TRBV9 and TRBJ2-7; TRBD2 matches at 7 bases. The V gene's germline CDR1 is SGDLS and CDR2 YYNGEE. Trimming took 1 base from V and 6 from J; bases not matched to a gene: 1. The CDR3 length is 12 residues. CDR3 bases: TGTGCCAGCAGCGTATGGGAGGGCGAGCAGTACTTC. Protein product: CASSVWEGEQYF.

This clone came up once. V is TRBV7-2 and J is TRBJ2-2, with TRBD1 identical over 9 bases. CDR1 is SGHTA and CDR2 is FQGNSA in the germline V gene. V lost 4 bases to trimming and J lost 4 bases; unmatched junction nucleotides: 10. The CDR3 consists of 17 residues. Here the CDR3 DNA reads TGTGCCAGCAGCTCAGGACCTACAGGGGGCGGCACCGGGGAGCTGTTTTTT. Translating gives CASSSGPTGGGTGELFF.

The rearrangement uses TRBV9 and TRBJ2-3; TRBD2 agrees at 14 bases. Germline CDR1 reads SGDLS; CDR2 reads YYNGEE. V was clipped by 0 bases and J by 0 bases; unmatched bases: 3. The CDR3 totals 18 residues. Here the CDR3 reads CASSVGLAGGPSTDTQYF. DNA of the CDR3: TGTGCCAGCAGCGTAGGACTAGCGGGGGGGCCTAGCACAGATACGCAGTATTTT. The variable domain in full, with the rest retrieved from reference TRBV9 and TRBJ2-3, is DSGVTQTPKHLITATGQRVTLRCSPRSGDLSVYWYQQSLDQGLQFLIQYYNGEERAKGNILERFSAQQFPDLHSELNLSSLELGDSALYFCASSVGLAGGPSTDTQYFGPGTRLTVL.